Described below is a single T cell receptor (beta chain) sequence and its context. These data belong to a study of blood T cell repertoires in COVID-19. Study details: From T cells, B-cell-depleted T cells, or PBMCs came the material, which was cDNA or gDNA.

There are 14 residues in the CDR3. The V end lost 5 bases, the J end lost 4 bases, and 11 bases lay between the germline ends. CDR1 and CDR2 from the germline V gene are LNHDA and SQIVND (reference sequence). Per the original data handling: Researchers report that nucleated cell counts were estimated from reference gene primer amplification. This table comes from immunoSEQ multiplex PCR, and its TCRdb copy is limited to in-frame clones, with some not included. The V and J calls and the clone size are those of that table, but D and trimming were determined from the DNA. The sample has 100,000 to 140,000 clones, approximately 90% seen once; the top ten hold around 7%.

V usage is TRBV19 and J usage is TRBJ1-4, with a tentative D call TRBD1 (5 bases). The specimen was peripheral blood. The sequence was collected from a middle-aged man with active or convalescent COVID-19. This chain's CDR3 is CASSGLQGNEKLFF. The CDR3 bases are TGTGCCAGTAGTGGTCTGCAGGGTAATGAAAAACTGTTTTTT.